A selection of T cell receptor beta chains follows, all from one sample in a study of T-cell reconstitution after alpha-beta-depleted transplantation in children. TCRdb processed the PCR reads anew with MiXCR; each CDR3 protein has one entry. The table has about 4,900 distinct CDR3 sequences, about a quarter seen once. The source was PBMCs, mostly from graft donor cells, collected 60 days after TCRalphabeta/CD19-depleted stem cell transplant. These receptors were taken from a boy younger than two who had a stem cell transplant for SCID, so the T cells may come from the graft donor. The CDR3 runs from the conserved cysteine through the conserved F or W. The order of the fields is D gene, clone size, V gene, J gene, CDR3 DNA, CDR3 protein. A D gene is named only where the DNA matches it firmly. Rows may omit the clone size; those that give it use once, few, many or a size class.

>NA|few|TRBV2|TRBJ2-3
TGTGCCAGCAGTGTTCAGGGCACAGATACGCAGTATTTT
CASSVQGTDTQYF
>NA|many|TRBV7-2|TRBJ1-1
TGTGCCAGCAGCTTAGGTTCCGGGGATGGGAGTACTGAAGCTTTCTTT
CASSLGSGDGSTEAFF
>NA|many|TRBV3-1|TRBJ1-2
TGTGCCAGCAGCCAAGGACCTCTTGGGGGGTATGGCTACACCTTC
CASSQGPLGGYGYTF
>NA|large|TRBV5-1|TRBJ2-1
TGCGCCAGCAGCTTCAGATCAGGGGAAAATGAGCAGTTCTTC
CASSFRSGENEQFF
>NA|many|TRBV5-1|TRBJ1-6
TGCGCCAGCAGCTTGTGGGGGGCCTATAATTCACCCCTCCACTTT
CASSLWGAYNSPLHF
>TRBD2|medium-sized|TRBV6-5|TRBJ2-1
TGTGCCAGCAGTCGTACTAGCGGGACCTACAATGAGCAGTTCTTC
CASSRTSGTYNEQFF
>TRBD1|many|TRBV15|TRBJ2-7
TGTGCCACCAGCAGAGATCATGTCCGCCAGGGGGCAGGCGAGCAGTACTTC
CATSRDHVRQGAGEQYF
>NA|NA|TRBV11-1|TRBJ1-5
TGTGCCAGCAGCTTAGGAACCCAGCCCCAGCATTTT
CASSLGTQPQHF
>NA|many|TRBV7-9|TRBJ2-7
TGTGCCAGCAGCTTAGCGAGGAGGGGCAGGCAATACGAGCAGTACTTC
CASSLARRGRQYEQYF
>TRBD1|many|TRBV4-2|TRBJ1-4
TGTGCCAGCAGCCACGGGGGGGCAGGGGGTGAAAAACTGTTTTTT
CASSHGGAGGEKLFF
>NA|medium-sized|TRBV6-5|TRBJ2-2
TGTGCCAGCAGTTACTCGGAAGGGCAGGGGAGGGCCGGGGAGCTGTTTTTT
CASSYSEGQGRAGELFF
>TRBD2|NA|TRBV20-1|TRBJ2-5
TGCAGTGCTGATCTGACTAGCGGGATTCGGGAGACCCAGTACTTC
CSADLTSGIRETQYF
>TRBD1|many|TRBV29-1|TRBJ2-3
TGCAGCGCGCAGGACAGGGTTCATCCAGATACGCAGTATTTT
CSAQDRVHPDTQYF
>NA|many|TRBV5-6|TRBJ1-1
TGTGCCAGCAGCTTGGGAGACAGGAGATTGAACACTGAAGCTTTCTTT
CASSLGDRRLNTEAFF
>NA|NA|TRBV3-1|TRBJ1-2
TGTGCCTCCAGCAAGCACGCCAGGGCCCGATTTTATTATGGCTACACCTTC
CASSKHARARFYYGYTF
>NA|many|TRBV7-9|TRBJ1-6
TGTGCCAGCAGCTCTCTCGACCGAGGGTATAATTCACCCCTCCACTTT
CASSSLDRGYNSPLHF
>TRBD1|many|TRBV7-9|TRBJ1-2
TGTGCCAGCAGTAGGACAGGGGGCGTCGATGGCTACACCTTC
CASSRTGGVDGYTF
>NA|many|TRBV6-5|TRBJ1-6
TGTGCCAGCAGCCGAGAACAGACGTATTCACCCCTCCACTTT
CASSREQTYSPLHF
>TRBD1|many|TRBV6-4|TRBJ2-1
TGTGCCAGCAGTGCGGGACAGGGGCCCTACAATGAGCAGTTCTTC
CASSAGQGPYNEQFF
>NA|NA|TRBV6-1|TRBJ2-3
TGTGCCAGCAGTGAAGCGGGGCGCACAGATACGCAGTATTTT
CASSEAGRTDTQYF
>NA|medium-sized|TRBV7-9|TRBJ1-2
TGTGCCAGCAGCCCCTGGGGGTATCAGAGGAACTATGGCTACACCTTC
CASSPWGYQRNYGYTF
>NA|medium-sized|TRBV7-9|TRBJ2-7
TGTGCCAGCAGCTTATTATCCGGGGACACGGTTGGAGAGCAGTACTTC
CASSLLSGDTVGEQYF
>NA|NA|TRBV12-5|TRBJ1-2
TGTGCCTCCTCCAAGCAGGCCAGGGCCCGATTTTATTATGGCTACACCTTC
CASSKQARARFYYGYTF
>TRBD1|medium-sized|TRBV18|TRBJ2-1
TGTGCCAGCTCACGACAGGGGCGTGAGCAGTTCTTC
CASSRQGREQFF
>TRBD1|NA|TRBV9|TRBJ1-1
TGTGCCAGCAGCGTAGAACCCCGGACAGGGGCTGAAGCTTTCTTT
CASSVEPRTGAEAFF
>NA|many|TRBV9|TRBJ1-2
TGTGCCAGCAGCGTAGCCCTAGCTAACTATGGCTACACCTTC
CASSVALANYGYTF
>TRBD1|many|TRBV6-1|TRBJ2-7
TGTGCCAGCAGCCTCTTGACTCCCGCGAGGGGGCGCCCCTACGAGCAGTACTTC
CASSLLTPARGRPYEQYF
>NA|NA|TRBV28|TRBJ2-1
TGTGACAGCACCGAGGGGGGTAAGCAGTTCTTC
CDSTEGGKQFF
>NA|once|TRBV29-1|TRBJ2-4
TGCAGCGTTGACACAACAGACGGGATTCAGTACTTC
CSVDTTDGIQYF
>TRBD1|many|TRBV25-1|TRBJ2-1
TGTGCCAGCAGTGAATGGGGGACAGGGTCCTACAATGAGCAGTTCTTC
CASSEWGTGSYNEQFF
>NA|many|TRBV7-9|TRBJ1-1
TGTGCCAGCAAACGGACAGAAGCGAACACTGAAGCTTTCTTT
CASKRTEANTEAFF
>TRBD1|medium-sized|TRBV7-2|TRBJ2-5
TGTGCCAGCAGCTTACCGGGACAGGGTATCGCAAGGACCCAGTACTTC
CASSLPGQGIARTQYF
>TRBD2|NA|TRBV5-5|TRBJ2-1
TGTGCCATGGGCTTGTCTCTAGCGGGGGGCACCTACAATGAGCAGTTCTTC
CAMGLSLAGGTYNEQFF
>NA|many|TRBV7-9|TRBJ1-1
TGTGCCAGCAGCTTATCCAAGGGGTCCCCAACGAATGGAGCTTTCTTT
CASSLSKGSPTNGAFF
>TRBD1|many|TRBV7-6|TRBJ1-5
TGTGCCAGCAGCCGACAGGGGAGTCAGCCCCAGCATTTT
CASSRQGSQPQHF
>NA|many|TRBV6-5|TRBJ2-7
TGTGCCAGCAGTTACGGTAGAGGGCGCTACGAGCAGTACTTC
CASSYGRGRYEQYF
>NA|many|TRBV7-9|TRBJ2-7
TGTGCCAGCAGCTTAGAAATTTACGAGCAGTACTTC
CASSLEIYEQYF
>TRBD1|many|TRBV7-9|TRBJ1-6
TGTGCCAGCAGCTCCCTAGGGACAGGGCTTTCACCCCTCCACTTT
CASSSLGTGLSPLHF
>NA|many|TRBV11-2|TRBJ2-3
TGTGCCAGCAGCTTGGGGCCGCAGGATACGCAGTATTTT
CASSLGPQDTQYF
>NA|many|TRBV7-9|TRBJ1-2
TGTGCCAGCAGCTTATGGATAGGGGGCTACACCTTC
CASSLWIGGYTF
>TRBD1|medium-sized|TRBV18|TRBJ2-3
TGTGCCAGCTCTTCGACAGGGGGTCGAGCAGATACGCAGTATTTT
CASSSTGGRADTQYF
>NA|many|TRBV2|TRBJ2-5
TGTGCCAGCAGTGAACGGGCAGGGGGGGAGACCCAGTACTTC
CASSERAGGETQYF
>TRBD1|medium-sized|TRBV5-1|TRBJ2-7
TGCGCCAGCAGCGGGGGACAGGGGGCCCACGAGCAGTACTTC
CASSGGQGAHEQYF
>NA|many|TRBV7-9|TRBJ2-3
TGTGCCAGCAGCCCAGTGGTCGATGCACAGTATTTT
CASSPVVDAQYF
>TRBD2|medium-sized|TRBV3-1|TRBJ2-2
TGTGCCAGCAGCCGAAAAACTAGCGGCGTCTCCACCAGCGGGGAGCTGTTTTTT
CASSRKTSGVSTSGELFF
>NA|many|TRBV7-9|TRBJ1-5
TGTGCCACCTCCCCCGGGGGCGGCCAGCCCCAGCATTTT
CATSPGGGQPQHF
>NA|medium-sized|TRBV7-9|TRBJ1-6
TGTGCCAGCAGCTTACAGGGTAGCTTGGGTTCACCCCTCCACTTT
CASSLQGSLGSPLHF
>NA|many|TRBV5-1|TRBJ2-1
TGCGCCAGCAGCGTAAGGGGGGGGGGCTACAATGAGCAGTTCTTC
CASSVRGGGYNEQFF
>NA|many|TRBV7-6|TRBJ2-4
TGTGCCAGCAGCCGCGGTCTATCCGAAAACATTCAGTACTTC
CASSRGLSENIQYF
>TRBD1|many|TRBV7-9|TRBJ2-5
TGTGCCAGCAGCCCGTGGACAGGGACGGAGACCCAGTACTTC
CASSPWTGTETQYF
>NA|NA|TRBV11-2|TRBJ1-1
TGTGCCAGCAGCTTAGAGGGAAAGGGAACTGAAGCTTTCTTT
CASSLEGKGTEAFF
>NA|NA|TRBV6-5|TRBJ2-7
TGTGCCAGCAGTTACGCGGTAGGCTCCTACGAGCAGTACTTC
CASSYAVGSYEQYF
>NA|large|TRBV5-8|TRBJ1-3
TGTGCCAGCACCCACGACAGTCCTGGAAACACCATATATTTT
CASTHDSPGNTIYF
>NA|NA|TRBV5-4|TRBJ2-7
TGTGCCAGCAGCTTGGATTCTTCCGGGAAGGAGTGGTACTTC
CASSLDSSGKEWYF
>TRBD1|medium-sized|TRBV7-9|TRBJ1-5
TGTGCCAGTTCCAACAGGGGGCTGCCCCAGCATTTT
CASSNRGLPQHF
>NA|few|TRBV5-6|TRBJ1-2
TGTGCCATCAGCCACGGACTTACCTGTGGCTACACCTTC
CAISHGLTCGYTF
>TRBD1|many|TRBV7-8|TRBJ1-2
TGTGCCAGCAGCCAGGGACAGGGGGCGCAGGGCTACACCTTC
CASSQGQGAQGYTF